This TCR beta chain was sequenced during a study of siplizumab effects on memory and regulatory T cells. General study results and limits: Among alloreactive clones, only a minor fraction mapped to unstimulated subsets. Relative to controls at 25% to 30%, mappable alloreactive CD4+ clones exhibited a mean Treg-derived proportion of over 60% with siplizumab.

Generated by immunoSEQ multiplex PCR, the TCRdb table keeps only in-frame clones and is missing some. The data contain tens of thousands of clones, about 89% of them seen just once; the ten biggest clones take up around 29%. In the case of this clone: The antigen remains undetermined.

This CDR3 contains 15 residues. Trimming at V came to 7 bases and at J to 0 bases, leaving 5 bases not matched to a gene. Germline CDR1 is ENHRY and CDR2 is SYGVKD. This receptor was obtained from a human donor in good health. The sequenced sample consisted of CD8+ T cells sorted from blood. This chain joins TRBV10-3 and TRBJ2-3; 9 bases are a match to TRBD2. The CDR3 DNA reads as TGTGCCATCAAACCTAGCGGGGTCAGCACAGATACGCAGTATTTT. This encodes CAIKPSGVSTDTQYF.